The rows below give T cell receptor beta chains drawn from one sample of a study of blood T cell repertoires in COVID-19. The protocol was immunoSEQ multiplex PCR, while the TCRdb copy is restricted to in-frame clones and leaves out a portion. The sample holds around 180,000 clones, 89% seen once. The sequenced material came from PBMCs or T cells enriched from blood (not recorded which). All receptors derive from a woman in her 40s with acute COVID-19. CDR3s include the opening cysteine and the closing phenylalanine or tryptophan. Fields, in order: clone size, CDR3 length, V gene, J gene, D gene, CDR3 DNA, CDR3 protein. D genes are given only for firm matches. Not all rows give a size; the values are once, few, many and, for expanded clones, a class.

abundance: NA
len: 17
v_gene: TRBV6-1
j_gene: TRBJ2-7
d_gene: TRBD1
CDR3nt: TGTGCCAGCAGTGCCTACATTCCCGGGACAGGGTCCTACGAGCAGTACTTC
CDR3aa: CASSAYIPGTGSYEQYF

abundance: NA
len: 13
v_gene: TRBV25-1
j_gene: TRBJ2-2
d_gene: NA
CDR3nt: TGTGCCAGCAGGACCGGGGGCACCGGGGAGCTGTTTTTT
CDR3aa: CASRTGGTGELFF

abundance: NA
len: 18
v_gene: TRBV27
j_gene: TRBJ1-6
d_gene: NA
CDR3nt: TGTGCCAGCAGTTCAGTAATGTTCAGGGGCCCGGCGAATTCACCCCTCCACTTT
CDR3aa: CASSSVMFRGPANSPLHF

abundance: NA
len: 16
v_gene: TRBV7-9
j_gene: TRBJ1-3
d_gene: NA
CDR3nt: TGTGCCAGCAGCTTACGGGCCACACAGGGAGGAAACACCATATATTTT
CDR3aa: CASSLRATQGGNTIYF

abundance: NA
len: 13
v_gene: TRBV7-6
j_gene: TRBJ2-1
d_gene: NA
CDR3nt: TGTGCCAGCAGCTGGCGAGGAGACAATGAGCAGTTCTTC
CDR3aa: CASSWRGDNEQFF

abundance: once
len: 16
v_gene: TRBV27
j_gene: TRBJ2-2
d_gene: TRBD1
CDR3nt: TGTGCCAGCAGTCGGGGACAGGGGGCGCCCGGCGGGGAGCTGTTTTTT
CDR3aa: CASSRGQGAPGGELFF

abundance: NA
len: 13
v_gene: TRBV15
j_gene: TRBJ2-2
d_gene: NA
CDR3nt: TGTGCCACCCGAGACAGTCTAGGCGGGGAGCTGTTTTTT
CDR3aa: CATRDSLGGELFF

abundance: NA
len: 17
v_gene: TRBV4-3
j_gene: TRBJ1-2
d_gene: NA
CDR3nt: TGCGCCAGCAGCCAAGATAACTTCGTAGGGGCACACTATGGCTACACCTTC
CDR3aa: CASSQDNFVGAHYGYTF

abundance: few
len: 13
v_gene: TRBV2
j_gene: TRBJ1-2
d_gene: NA
CDR3nt: TGTGCCAGCAGTGGGGAGGGAAACTATGGCTACACCTTC
CDR3aa: CASSGEGNYGYTF

abundance: NA
len: 15
v_gene: TRBV2
j_gene: TRBJ2-5
d_gene: NA
CDR3nt: TGTGCCAGCAGTGAAGCCAGCAGGGAAAGGGAGACCCAGTACTTC
CDR3aa: CASSEASRERETQYF

abundance: few
len: 14
v_gene: TRBV9
j_gene: TRBJ1-3
d_gene: NA
CDR3nt: TGTGCCAGCGCCCGCGGGAGCTCTGGAAACACCATATATTTT
CDR3aa: CASARGSSGNTIYF

abundance: NA
len: 13
v_gene: TRBV28
j_gene: TRBJ1-1
d_gene: NA
CDR3nt: TGTGCCAGCGGGGACTCCTGGAACACTGAAGCTTTCTTT
CDR3aa: CASGDSWNTEAFF

abundance: once
len: 12
v_gene: TRBV5-1
j_gene: TRBJ2-7
d_gene: NA
CDR3nt: TGCGCCAGCAGCATCCAGGGCTACGAGCAGTACTTC
CDR3aa: CASSIQGYEQYF

abundance: NA
len: 14
v_gene: TRBV6-4
j_gene: TRBJ1-2
d_gene: NA
CDR3nt: TGTGCCAGCAGTGACCCCCTTTCTAACTATGGCTACACCTTC
CDR3aa: CASSDPLSNYGYTF

abundance: once
len: 17
v_gene: TRBV5-5
j_gene: TRBJ1-5
d_gene: NA
CDR3nt: TGTGCCAGCAGCTGGGGACTTCCGGCAAGGGGCAATCAGCCCCAGCATTTT
CDR3aa: CASSWGLPARGNQPQHF

abundance: NA
len: 16
v_gene: TRBV27
j_gene: TRBJ1-6
d_gene: NA
CDR3nt: TGTGCCAGCAGTTCCCGGGAATTGGTGGGTAATTCACCCCTCCACTTT
CDR3aa: CASSSRELVGNSPLHF

abundance: NA
len: 14
v_gene: TRBV9
j_gene: TRBJ2-1
d_gene: NA
CDR3nt: TGTGCCAGCAGCGTAATGGGGGCGCGGAGTGAGCAGTTCTTC
CDR3aa: CASSVMGARSEQFF

abundance: NA
len: 12
v_gene: TRBV18
j_gene: TRBJ2-5
d_gene: TRBD1
CDR3nt: TGTGCCAGCTCAAAACCACAGGGGCCCCAGTACTTC
CDR3aa: CASSKPQGPQYF

abundance: NA
len: 15
v_gene: TRBV25-1
j_gene: TRBJ2-7
d_gene: NA
CDR3nt: TGTGCCAGCAGTGATCCGGACGGAGGACCCTACGAGCAGTACTTC
CDR3aa: CASSDPDGGPYEQYF

abundance: NA
len: 8
v_gene: TRBV27
j_gene: TRBJ2-1
d_gene: NA
CDR3nt: TGTGCCAGCGTGAGGCAGTTCTTC
CDR3aa: CASVRQFF

abundance: NA
len: 15
v_gene: TRBV20-1
j_gene: TRBJ2-1
d_gene: NA
CDR3nt: TGCAGTGCTAGTCTGGGGGCTTTTTCCTACAATGAGCAGTTCTTC
CDR3aa: CSASLGAFSYNEQFF

abundance: NA
len: 16
v_gene: TRBV28
j_gene: TRBJ2-2
d_gene: NA
CDR3nt: TGTGCCAGCAGTTTAGGGGGGGCGTGGAACACCGGGGAGCTGTTTTTT
CDR3aa: CASSLGGAWNTGELFF

abundance: NA
len: 16
v_gene: TRBV3-1/TRBV3-2
j_gene: TRBJ1-3
d_gene: NA
CDR3nt: TGTGCCAGCAGGGCGGATGACGGACACTCTGGAAACACCATATATTTT
CDR3aa: CASRADDGHSGNTIYF

abundance: NA
len: 15
v_gene: TRBV5-4
j_gene: TRBJ2-3
d_gene: TRBD2
CDR3nt: TGTGCCAGCAGCCAAACCGGGGGGGCTATAGATACGCAGTATTTT
CDR3aa: CASSQTGGAIDTQYF

abundance: NA
len: 14
v_gene: TRBV11-3
j_gene: TRBJ1-1
d_gene: TRBD1
CDR3nt: TGTGCCAGCAGCTCCCGGGACAGGGGAACTGAAGCTTTCTTT
CDR3aa: CASSSRDRGTEAFF

abundance: NA
len: 13
v_gene: TRBV21-1
j_gene: TRBJ2-1
d_gene: NA
CDR3nt: TGTGCCAGCAGCAAAGCAGGCAGGGGGATGCAGTTCTTC
CDR3aa: CASSKAGRGMQFF

abundance: many
len: 16
v_gene: TRBV9
j_gene: TRBJ1-1
d_gene: NA
CDR3nt: TGTGCCAGCAGCGCCGTTATGCCTGGGAGGAACACTGAAGCTTTCTTT
CDR3aa: CASSAVMPGRNTEAFF

abundance: NA
len: 15
v_gene: TRBV11-2
j_gene: TRBJ1-6
d_gene: NA
CDR3nt: TGTGCCAGCAGAGCCTTCCGGGGTCTTAATTCACCCCTCCACTTT
CDR3aa: CASRAFRGLNSPLHF

abundance: NA
len: 16
v_gene: TRBV30
j_gene: TRBJ1-1
d_gene: NA
CDR3nt: TGTGCCTGGAGTGTACGGGGGGGACCCACGAACACTGAAGCTTTCTTT
CDR3aa: CAWSVRGGPTNTEAFF

abundance: NA
len: 15
v_gene: TRBV15
j_gene: TRBJ1-5
d_gene: NA
CDR3nt: TGTGCCACCAGCAGAGAAAACTACAGGGATCAGCCCCAGCATTTT
CDR3aa: CATSRENYRDQPQHF

abundance: NA
len: 14
v_gene: TRBV5-5
j_gene: TRBJ2-1
d_gene: NA
CDR3nt: TGTGCCAGCAGCCGCCTGAGCTCCTACAATGAGCAGTTCTTC
CDR3aa: CASSRLSSYNEQFF

abundance: NA
len: 13
v_gene: TRBV2
j_gene: TRBJ1-1
d_gene: NA
CDR3nt: TGTGCCAGCAGAAGAGCTAAACAGGGTGAAGCTTTCTTT
CDR3aa: CASRRAKQGEAFF

abundance: NA
len: 13
v_gene: TRBV6-5
j_gene: TRBJ1-5
d_gene: NA
CDR3nt: TGTGCCAGCAGTAGGGGGAGCAATCAGCCCCAGCATTTT
CDR3aa: CASSRGSNQPQHF

abundance: NA
len: 13
v_gene: TRBV29-1
j_gene: TRBJ1-5
d_gene: NA
CDR3nt: TGCAGCGTAGCCTCGGGAGGCCGCCAGCCCCAGCATTTT
CDR3aa: CSVASGGRQPQHF

abundance: few
len: 16
v_gene: TRBV6-5
j_gene: TRBJ2-4
d_gene: TRBD2
CDR3nt: TGTGCCAGCAGTTCCCAATTGGGGGGAGGGGAAAACATTCAGTACTTC
CDR3aa: CASSSQLGGGENIQYF

abundance: NA
len: 12
v_gene: TRBV20-1
j_gene: TRBJ1-3
d_gene: NA
CDR3nt: TGCAGTGCTAGTCGCTCTGGAAACACCATATATTTT
CDR3aa: CSASRSGNTIYF

abundance: NA
len: 17
v_gene: TRBV18
j_gene: TRBJ2-6
d_gene: TRBD1
CDR3nt: TGTGCCACCGCTTCCGGGACAGGGGGTTTTGGGGCCAACGTCCTGACTTTC
CDR3aa: CATASGTGGFGANVLTF

abundance: NA
len: 11
v_gene: TRBV5-1
j_gene: TRBJ2-1
d_gene: NA
CDR3nt: TGCGCCAGCAGCTTGGGGAGTGAGCAGTTCTTC
CDR3aa: CASSLGSEQFF

abundance: few
len: 14
v_gene: TRBV7-2
j_gene: TRBJ2-7
d_gene: TRBD2
CDR3nt: TGTGCCAGCAGCCAGGGACTAGCGGGATACGAGCAGTACTTC
CDR3aa: CASSQGLAGYEQYF

abundance: NA
len: 18
v_gene: TRBV4-1
j_gene: TRBJ2-2
d_gene: TRBD2
CDR3nt: TGCGCCAGCAGCCAAGATGCAAGCGGGGGGCCAGGGACCGGGGAGCTGTTTTTT
CDR3aa: CASSQDASGGPGTGELFF

abundance: NA
len: 15
v_gene: TRBV4-1
j_gene: TRBJ1-2
d_gene: TRBD1
CDR3nt: TGCGCCAGCAGCCCAGGGACAGGGATAAACTATGGCTACACCTTC
CDR3aa: CASSPGTGINYGYTF

abundance: NA
len: 16
v_gene: TRBV3-1/TRBV3-2
j_gene: TRBJ2-1
d_gene: TRBD2
CDR3nt: TGTGCCAGCAGCCAAGATTCCAGCGGGGGGGCTGGTGAGCAGTTCTTC
CDR3aa: CASSQDSSGGAGEQFF

abundance: once
len: 15
v_gene: TRBV28
j_gene: TRBJ1-5
d_gene: TRBD1
CDR3nt: TGTGCCAGCAGTATTGGCGGGACAGAAAATCAGCCCCAGCATTTT
CDR3aa: CASSIGGTENQPQHF

abundance: once
len: 16
v_gene: TRBV4-1
j_gene: TRBJ2-3
d_gene: TRBD2
CDR3nt: TGCGCCAGCAGCCAACGGGGGATAGCGGGGTCAGATACGCAGTATTTT
CDR3aa: CASSQRGIAGSDTQYF

abundance: NA
len: 13
v_gene: TRBV21-1
j_gene: TRBJ2-1
d_gene: NA
CDR3nt: TGTGCCAGCAGCAAAGCGGCTAGCGGCGGGCAGTTCTTC
CDR3aa: CASSKAASGGQFF

abundance: NA
len: 15
v_gene: TRBV4-1
j_gene: TRBJ2-2
d_gene: NA
CDR3nt: TGCGCCAGCAGCCAAGAGGGGGCAATCACCGGGGAGCTGTTTTTT
CDR3aa: CASSQEGAITGELFF

abundance: NA
len: 18
v_gene: TRBV11-2
j_gene: TRBJ2-2
d_gene: TRBD2
CDR3nt: TGTGCCAGCAGCTTAGATCGGGGAAGCGGGGCGAACACCGGGGAGCTGTTTTTT
CDR3aa: CASSLDRGSGANTGELFF

abundance: NA
len: 12
v_gene: TRBV7-2
j_gene: TRBJ1-5
d_gene: NA
CDR3nt: TGTGCCAGCAGCTTAGGGAGACAGCCCCAGCATTTT
CDR3aa: CASSLGRQPQHF

abundance: NA
len: 14
v_gene: TRBV18
j_gene: TRBJ2-7
d_gene: NA
CDR3nt: TGTGCCAGCTCACTTGGGGGAGGCTCCTACGAGCAGTACTTC
CDR3aa: CASSLGGGSYEQYF

abundance: NA
len: 21
v_gene: TRBV7-3
j_gene: TRBJ2-2
d_gene: TRBD1
CDR3nt: TGTGCCAGCAGCTCCTCCCTGCGACCGGGACAGGGGGCGCAGAACACCGGGGAGCTGTTTTTT
CDR3aa: CASSSSLRPGQGAQNTGELFF

abundance: NA
len: 15
v_gene: TRBV9
j_gene: TRBJ2-1
d_gene: TRBD2
CDR3nt: TGTGCCAGCAGCCCAATCAGCGGGGAGTTCAATGAGCAGTTCTTC
CDR3aa: CASSPISGEFNEQFF

abundance: NA
len: 16
v_gene: TRBV4-3
j_gene: TRBJ1-2
d_gene: TRBD1
CDR3nt: TGCGCCAGCAGCCAAGATACGGGACAGCGGAACTATGGCTACACCTTC
CDR3aa: CASSQDTGQRNYGYTF

abundance: NA
len: 14
v_gene: TRBV25-1
j_gene: TRBJ1-1
d_gene: TRBD1
CDR3nt: TGTGCCAGCAGGGCAGACAGGGTGCACACTGAAGCTTTCTTT
CDR3aa: CASRADRVHTEAFF

abundance: NA
len: 15
v_gene: TRBV2
j_gene: TRBJ2-3
d_gene: TRBD2
CDR3nt: TGTGCCAGCAGTCGACTAGCGGGCCGCACAGATACGCAGTATTTT
CDR3aa: CASSRLAGRTDTQYF

abundance: NA
len: 15
v_gene: TRBV19
j_gene: TRBJ2-5
d_gene: TRBD2
CDR3nt: TGTGCCAGTAGTATCGGGACTAGCTCGGTTCAGACCCAGTACTTC
CDR3aa: CASSIGTSSVQTQYF

abundance: NA
len: 15
v_gene: TRBV29-1
j_gene: TRBJ2-1
d_gene: TRBD2
CDR3nt: TGCAGCGTTGAAATAGCGGGGGGCCTCTTCGGCGAGCAGTTCTTC
CDR3aa: CSVEIAGGLFGEQFF

abundance: NA
len: 16
v_gene: TRBV5-4
j_gene: TRBJ2-7
d_gene: TRBD2
CDR3nt: TGTGCCAGCAGCTTTAAAAGACTAGCGGGAACCTACGAGCAGTACTTC
CDR3aa: CASSFKRLAGTYEQYF

abundance: NA
len: 16
v_gene: TRBV4-1
j_gene: TRBJ1-1
d_gene: NA
CDR3nt: TGCGCCAGCAGTCAAGCGCTCGGACAGCCGAGAGGTGAAGCTTTCTTT
CDR3aa: CASSQALGQPRGEAFF

abundance: NA
len: 17
v_gene: TRBV7-9
j_gene: TRBJ2-5
d_gene: TRBD1
CDR3nt: TGTGCCAGCAGCTTTCCCCCTAGAACAGGGGGTGGAGAGACCCAGTACTTC
CDR3aa: CASSFPPRTGGGETQYF

abundance: NA
len: 13
v_gene: TRBV7-9
j_gene: TRBJ2-1
d_gene: NA
CDR3nt: TGTGCCAGCAGCTACAGGGCTTTAGATGAGCAGTTCTTC
CDR3aa: CASSYRALDEQFF